The 9 T cell receptor beta chains presented below share a single source sample, sequenced in a study of T cells expressing NK-cell markers. Reanalyzing the 5' RACE reads, TCRdb keeps one entry per CDR3 protein, without DNA. This table holds under 500,000 distinct CDR3 sequences. Input material: blood T cells: a sorted CD56 or NKG2C T cell subset, CD4+ or CD8+ T cells, or bulk PBMC T cells (not recorded which). These receptors originate from a woman aged 18-70 years in good health.

The CDR3 protein is CASSLWDPEQYF. This chain joins TRBV5-5 and TRBJ2-7. Germline CDR1 and CDR2: SGHKS and YYEKEE (reference sequence). This CDR3 is built from 12 residues.

The gene calls are TRBV14 and TRBJ2-1; TCRdb designates TRBD2, a call that cannot be tested without DNA. In germline, CDR1 is SGHDN, CDR2 FVKESK. The CDR3 length is 15 residues. The chain's CDR3 is CASSQLAGNDNEQFF. Together with reference TRBV14 and TRBJ2-1, the CDR3 gives the full variable domain: EAGVTQFPSHSVIEKGQTVTLRCDPISGHDNLYWYRRVMGKEIKFLLHFVKESKQDESGMPNNRFLAERTGGTYSTLKVQPAELEDSGVYFCASSQLAGNDNEQFFGPGTRLTVL.

J is TRBJ2-7 and V is TRBV27; TCRdb's D call of TRBD2 is untestable without DNA. CDR1 is MNHEY, CDR2 SMNVEV, per germline (reference sequence). The CDR3 loop spans 15 amino acids. The CDR3 is CASSLSGRLAYEQYF.

This chain links TRBV12-3 or TRBV12-4 with TRBJ1-5; TCRdb lists TRBD1, though no DNA is available to test this call. This CDR3 has 14 amino acids. CDR3 sequence reads: CASRDRTGNQPQHF.

The V call is TRBV9, the J call TRBJ1-1; TCRdb gives TRBD1 as the D gene, but with no DNA this cannot be confirmed. CDR1 is SGDLS, CDR2 YYNGEE, per germline. The CDR3 is 12 amino acids. The CDR3 loop is CASSVDPGVAFF.

The rearrangement uses TRBV12-3 or TRBV12-4 and TRBJ2-2; TCRdb gives TRBD1 as the D gene, but with no DNA this cannot be confirmed. The CDR3 totals 18 residues. The CDR3 loop reads CASSITLGTGSNTGELFF.

J is TRBJ1-2 and V is TRBV6-2 or TRBV6-3; there is no DNA to check the TCRdb D call of TRBD1. Germline CDR1 reads MNHEY; CDR2 reads SVGEGT. The CDR3 runs 18 residues. The CDR3 sequence: CASRVFAGPGQALYGYTF.

The chain recombines TRBV7-2 with TRBJ1-2; TCRdb's assignment of TRBD1 cannot be checked, as there is no DNA. Germline CDR1 reads SGHTA; CDR2 reads FQGNSA. The CDR3 is 15 amino acids. CDR3: CASRTGTTTNYGYTF.

This rearrangement joins TRBV6-2 or TRBV6-3 to TRBJ2-7. The CDR3 is 14 amino acids. Germline CDR1 reads MNHEY; CDR2 reads SVGEGT. The CDR3: CASSYWGSSYEQYF.